This T cell receptor beta chain was captured by sequencing in a study of early T cells in non-severe SARS-CoV-2 infection. Study-wide context: Chains were not paired, and sequencing was done on bulk RNA from unsorted whole blood.

The V end was cut by 8 bases, the J end by 0 bases, with 16 bases between. The CDR3 contains 14 residues. Germline values: CDR1 DFQATT, CDR2 SNEGSKA (reference sequence). At least ten counts were recorded for this clonotype. The antigen is unknown. Overall study findings and caveats: Database matching using VDJdb favored anti-spike CD8 responses, with private and CD4 specificities left missing.

Separate cDNA molecules each had unique molecular identifiers attached to them. TCRdb processed the 5' RACE reads anew with MiXCR; each CDR3 protein has one entry. The repertoire holds roughly 25,000 distinct CDR3 sequences, with about 4.5% as singletons. V is TRBV20-1 and J is TRBJ1-2, with D possibly being TRBD1 (5 bases). Specimen: whole blood. This clonotype originated in an adult who was a healthcare worker with PCR-confirmed SARS-CoV-2 infection or an uninfected control (not recorded which). Here the CDR3 DNA reads TGCAGTCTACTTCGGGACGACACTAACTATGGCTACACCTTC. Translating gives CSLLRDDTNYGYTF.